This T cell receptor (beta chain) was sequenced in a study of blood T cells in healthy people across ages (dated by TCRdb to between 2014 and 2017). With regard to the full study: In model experiments, template switching captured roughly one uniquely barcoded TCR beta cDNA molecule for every two T cells. Donors were grouped into four age groups: young (average 16 years), middle-aged (roughly 38), aged (around 60) and long-lived (just over 80). Using the same blood draw, the study looked at two additional independent replicas of 1 million unique cDNA reads for two donors, one aged 18 to 30 and the other aged 80 or older. Donors of different ages were randomly distributed across sequencing lanes to avoid experimental bias. To track age-related changes in TCR beta repertoire diversity, the study relied on deep sequencing normalized with unique cDNA molecular identifiers.

The donors were a few dozen Caucasian individuals from Russia, aged 6 to 90 years, who were systemically healthy. Each donor gave approximately 10 milliliters of peripheral blood, collected into EDTA-treated Vacutainer tubes. Ficoll-Paque density-gradient centrifugation was used to isolate PBMCs, with at least 7 million obtained per sample. Total RNA was extracted from PBMCs with Trizol reagent, with at least 5 micrograms obtained per sample. Naive CD45RAhigh/CD27high T cell percentages were measured by flow cytometry on a PBMC aliquot from every donor. From the cysteine up to the phenylalanine, the CDR3 has a length of 13 residues. Only the CDR3 portion is preserved as DNA: 39 bases, with reading frame beginning at the first base. Trimming costs V 6 bases and J 7 bases, and their ends lie 14 bases apart. According to the germline V gene, CDR1 reads SGHDT and CDR2 reads YYEEEE. Library preparation was by 5' RACE. Sequencing was performed on an Illumina HiSeq 2500. The second PCR ran for roughly 7 to 11 cycles and used a J-beta primer mix along with a sample-barcoded 5' primer. Each TCR beta cDNA molecule received a unique molecular identifier from a template-switch 5' adaptor carrying 12 random nucleotides. At least 2.5 million CDR3-containing paired-end reads were obtained from each sample. First-strand cDNA was synthesized from all RNA with the Mint cDNA synthesis kit, primed by a TRBC-specific oligonucleotide. After uracil-DNA glycosylase treatment, a first 18-cycle PCR used universal primers M1SS and BC2_uni_R on all cDNA. From the authors' description of their analysis: For normalization, 1 million high-quality reads were randomly selected from each sample, with every read carrying a distinct molecular identifier. Reads with shared molecular identifiers were discarded instead of being binned into consensus sequences. MiTCR, run with a Q25 quality threshold and the strictest error-elimination algorithm, handled CDR3 identification, clonotype clustering and error correction. A nonparametric unseen species model using Euler transformation provided a lower-bound estimate of total TCR beta diversity. TCRdb trimmed public reads at Q25 via fastp, called clones via MiXCR and kept in-frame beta chains. Entries are consolidated by CDR3 protein sequence, retaining the most common genes and DNA. These V and J calls rely on TCRdb rather than the paper's analysis. The sample table contains 700,000 or so distinct CDR3 sequences; only one count was recorded for around a fifth of them. Clones ranked in the top ten supply under 25% of the sample.

The table lists this clonotype with many counts. It lacks a known antigen. No base qualities exist here, and no much larger clone lies one base off it. Here is what the overall study found, with its caveats: As age increased, observed TCR beta diversity per million T cells dropped in a roughly linear way, and a significant reduction was already evident by age 40. The percentage of naive T cells measured by flow cytometry correlated strongly with observed TCR beta diversity. Estimates of total diversity from one million sequenced T cells were regarded as lower bounds and underestimates. Because donor CMV infection status was unknown, age-related changes in expanded clonotypes were potentially confounded. Since profiling was done on bulk unsorted PBMCs, naive and antigen-experienced compartments could not be conclusively compared. Compared with the aged group, the long-lived group had more naive CD4+ T cells, fewer expanded clones and increased TCR diversity, suggesting age selection.

The chain is encoded by TRBV5-6 joined to TRBJ2-4; confidence is insufficient to name the D gene. The receptor comes from a man aged 65 to 79 in good health. The sequencing input was blood. This receptor has the CDR3 CASTKGLGNIQYF. The DNA is as follows: TGTGCCAGCACAAAGGGCCTTGGGAACATTCAGTACTTC. Reference TRBV5-6 and TRBJ2-4 proteins supply the regions before and after the CDR3; the full variable domain is: DAGVTQSPTHLIKTRGQQVTLRCSPKSGHDTVSWYQQALGQGPQFIFQYYEEEERQRGNFPDRFSGHQFPNYSSELNVNALLLGDSALYLCASTKGLGNIQYFGAGTRLSVL.